The clone carrying this T cell receptor beta chain was seen a few times. This entry is derived from a study of cytotoxic CD8 clonotypes in ibrutinib-treated CLL. With cryopreserved PBMCs as the source, approximately 2 micrograms of genomic DNA went to TCR beta libraries. Researchers set a sequencing depth target of 1 in 200,000 to 1 in 1 million T cells. Produced via immunoSEQ multiplex PCR; TCRdb's table is partial and in-frame only. Altogether 200,000 to 250,000 clones are present, roughly 79% being singletons, with the ten largest covering around 10%. The origin of this receptor is a human donor with chronic lymphocytic leukemia. The material sequenced was PBMCs, taken after 12 months of ibrutinib treatment.

The CDR3 reads CASSQEPFRGGEQYF. CDR3 bases: TGCGCCAGCAGCCAAGAACCCTTCAGGGGGGGCGAGCAGTACTTC. The rearrangement joins TRBV4-1 to TRBJ2-7, with D perhaps matching TRBD1 or TRBD2 (7 bases each). The CDR3 runs to 15 residues. Germline assignment: CDR1 MGHRA and CDR2 YSYEKL. V was clipped by 0 bases and J by 6 bases, with 15 bases between them.